The clone carrying this T cell receptor (beta chain) occurred many times. The entry originates in a study of T-cell reconstitution after alpha-beta-depleted transplantation in children. The length of the CDR3 is 14 residues. Germline CDR1 is MNHEY and CDR2 is SMNVEV (reference sequence). Trimming cost V 1 base and J 1 base, with 7 bases left between them. Preparing the TCRbeta library involved the use of unique molecular identifiers. One entry per CDR3 protein, called by TCRdb with MiXCR from the PCR reads. The data contain just under 550,000 distinct CDR3 sequences, around 17% of them singletons. The sequenced sample was PBMCs from the stem cell graft donor, obtained from the stem cell graft. J is TRBJ1-1 and V is TRBV27; D call uncertain. The source of this sequence is a human donor who donated a stem cell graft to a child with acute lymphoblastic leukemia. CDR3 amino acids: CASSLYGENTEAFF. The CDR3 bases are TGTGCCAGCAGTTTATACGGCGAGAACACTGAAGCTTTCTTT.